Shown below are 7 T cell receptor beta chains from a single sample sequenced in a study of tumor and adjacent non-tumor tissue in lung cancer. Three rounds of nested PCR, following a modified ARM-PCR protocol, produced the TCRbeta library. TCRdb passed the multiplex PCR reads through MiXCR, listing each CDR3 protein once. Found here are tens of thousands of distinct CDR3 sequences, about 67% of them singletons; the top ten hold 15% to 20%. The template was RNA from unsorted bulk tissue. Sequenced material: lung tumor tissue. All receptors derive from a man aged 60-69 years with non-small cell lung cancer.

The rearrangement joins TRBV20-1 to TRBJ2-7, with D possibly matching TRBD1 (5 bases). This CDR3 region has 13 residues. Trimming removed 1 base at V and 2 bases at J, with 9 bases between. Germline CDR1 and CDR2: DFQATT and SNEGSKA (reference sequence). Here the CDR3 reads CSARGDSTYEQYF. In DNA, the CDR3 is TGCAGTGCTAGAGGTGACAGCACCTACGAGCAGTACTTC.

There are a few counts of this clonotype. A junction boundary mismatches the germline segment, possibly from a read error. J is TRBJ2-7 and V is TRBV6-6; maybe TRBD2 (5 bases). Germline CDR1 MNHNY, CDR2 SVGAGI (reference sequence). The CDR3 loop spans 14 amino acids. For the CDR3, the DNA is TGTGCCAGCAGTTTCGTTAGCGTGGGCTACGAGCAGTATTTC. This translates into CASSFVSVGYEQYF.

About this clonotype itself: This clone may be a read error of a much larger clone one base away. The CDR3: CASSVTTRYEQYF. The CDR3 DNA reads as TGTGCCAGCAGTGTGACAACGAGATACGAGCAGTACTTC. The V call is TRBV2, the J call TRBJ2-7; D is uncertain. CDR3 size: 13 residues. CDR1 and CDR2 (germline): SNHLY, FYNNEI. V shed 4 bases and J shed 4 bases, with 11 bases lying between them.

The V gene is TRBV5-1, the J gene TRBJ2-7, with TRBD2 matching over 10 bases. V shed 4 bases and J 4 bases; nucleotides not matched to a gene: 8. CDR3 size: 15 residues. Germline CDR1 is SGHRS and CDR2 is YFSETQ. This chain's CDR3 is CASSIWLAGAYEQYF. Here the CDR3 DNA reads TGCGCCAGCAGCATATGGCTAGCGGGAGCATACGAGCAGTACTTC.

Worth noting for this clonotype: Just one base apart from a much larger clone, this may be a read error. The chain has TRBV20-1 and TRBJ2-7; D perhaps matches TRBD2 (7 bases). This CDR3 has 12 residues. Per the germline V gene, CDR1 is DFQATT and CDR2 is SNEGSKA (reference sequence). DNA for the CDR3: TGCAGTGCTAGAGCTGGGGGGGGCGAGCACTACTTC. Amino acid sequence: CSARAGGGEHYF.

The rearrangement links TRBV13 to TRBJ2-7; D unclear. Germline V gene lookup returns CDR1 PRHDT and CDR2 FYEKMQ (reference sequence). With 10 bases removed from V and 10 bases from J, the gap between germline ends came to 17 bases. This CDR3 has 11 amino acids. The CDR3: CATGIERSQYF. The CDR3 DNA follows: TGTGCCACCGGCATTGAACGCTCTCAGTACTTC.

This clonotype was seen once. The junction departs from the called germline gene at one end, perhaps through a read error. This sequence joins TRBV6-2 or TRBV6-3 and TRBJ2-7; weak D call: TRBD2 (5 bases). Germline V gene sequence: CDR1 MNHEY, CDR2 SVGEGT. The CDR3 contains 14 residues. The CDR3 loop reads CDSSSRARAVERYF. Here the CDR3 DNA reads TGTGACAGCAGTTCCCGTGCGCGGGCGGTCGAGCGGTACTTC.